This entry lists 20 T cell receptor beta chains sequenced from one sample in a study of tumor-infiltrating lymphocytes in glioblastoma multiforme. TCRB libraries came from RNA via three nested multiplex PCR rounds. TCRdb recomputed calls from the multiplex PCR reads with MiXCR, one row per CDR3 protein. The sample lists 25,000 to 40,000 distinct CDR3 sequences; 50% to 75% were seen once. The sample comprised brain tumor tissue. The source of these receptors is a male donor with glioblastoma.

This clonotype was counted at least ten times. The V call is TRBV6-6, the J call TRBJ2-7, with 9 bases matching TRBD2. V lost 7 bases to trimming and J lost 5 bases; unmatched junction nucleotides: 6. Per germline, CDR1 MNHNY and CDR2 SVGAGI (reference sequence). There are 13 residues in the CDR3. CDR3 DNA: TGTGCCAGCACCGGCGCGGGAGGGGACGAGCAGTACTTC. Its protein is CASTGAGGDEQYF.

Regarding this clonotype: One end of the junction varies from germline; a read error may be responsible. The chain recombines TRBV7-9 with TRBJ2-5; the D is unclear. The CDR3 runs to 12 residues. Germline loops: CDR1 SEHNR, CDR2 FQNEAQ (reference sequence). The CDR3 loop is CASSRTQGTQYF. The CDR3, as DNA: TGTGCCAGCAGCCGGACCCAAGGGACCCAGTACTTC. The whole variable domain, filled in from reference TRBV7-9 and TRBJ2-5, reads DTGVSQNPRHKITKRGQNVTFRCDPISEHNRLYWYRQTLGQGPEFLTYFQNEAQLEKSRLLSDRFSAERPKGSFSTLEIQRTEQGDSAMYLCASSRTQGTQYFGPGTRLLVL.

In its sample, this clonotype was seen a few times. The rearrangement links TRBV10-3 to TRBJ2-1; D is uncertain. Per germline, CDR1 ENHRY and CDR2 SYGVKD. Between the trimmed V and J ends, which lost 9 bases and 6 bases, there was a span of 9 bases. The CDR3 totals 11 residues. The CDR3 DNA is TGTGCCATTTCTTTTGGCAATGAGCAGTTCTTC. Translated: CAISFGNEQFF.

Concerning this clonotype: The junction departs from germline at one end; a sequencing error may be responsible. CDR3 sequence: CTSHRGGLDYGYTF. CDR3 in DNA: TGTACCAGCCATCGGGGAGGACTCGACTATGGCTACACCTTC. V usage is TRBV7-9 and J usage is TRBJ1-2, with D unclear. The CDR3 sequence is 14 residues long. Germline V gene sequence: CDR1 SEHNR, CDR2 FQNEAQ (reference sequence).

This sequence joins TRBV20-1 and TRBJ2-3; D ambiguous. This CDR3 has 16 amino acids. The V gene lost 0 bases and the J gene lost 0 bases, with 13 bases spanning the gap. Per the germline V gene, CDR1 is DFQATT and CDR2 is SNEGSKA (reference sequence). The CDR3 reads CSARDRAYTSTDTQYF. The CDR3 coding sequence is TGCAGTGCTAGAGATAGGGCATACACTAGCACAGATACGCAGTATTTT.

CDR3 bases: TGTGCCAGCAGCTTAGATCGGTATAGGGGGCTTTACGAGCAGTACTTC. Amino acids: CASSLDRYRGLYEQYF. The chain carries TRBV11-2 and TRBJ2-7, with 7 bases fitting TRBD1. This CDR3 is 16 amino acids long. The J segment lost 4 bases and the V segment lost 0 bases, leaving 9 bases of the junction unmatched. Germline V lookup: CDR1 SGHAT, CDR2 FQNNGV.

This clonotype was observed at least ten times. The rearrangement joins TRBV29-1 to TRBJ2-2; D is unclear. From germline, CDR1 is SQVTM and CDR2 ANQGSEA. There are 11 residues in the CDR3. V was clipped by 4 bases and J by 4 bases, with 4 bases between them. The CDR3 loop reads CSVGGTGELFF. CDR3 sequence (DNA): TGCAGCGTTGGAGGCACCGGGGAGCTGTTTTTT.

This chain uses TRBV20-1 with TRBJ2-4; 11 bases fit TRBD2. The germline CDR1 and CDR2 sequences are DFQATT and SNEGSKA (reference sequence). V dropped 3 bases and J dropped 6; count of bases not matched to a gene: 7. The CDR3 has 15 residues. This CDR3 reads CSASTSGSSGNIQYF. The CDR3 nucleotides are TGCAGTGCTAGCACTAGCGGGAGTTCGGGAAACATTCAGTACTTC.

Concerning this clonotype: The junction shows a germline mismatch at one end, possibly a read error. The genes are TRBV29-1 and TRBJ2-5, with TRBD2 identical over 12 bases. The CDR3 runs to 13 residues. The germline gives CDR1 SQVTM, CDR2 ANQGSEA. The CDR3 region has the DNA TGTAGCGTTGGACTAGCGGGATGTGAGACCCAGTACTTC. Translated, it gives CSVGLAGCETQYF.

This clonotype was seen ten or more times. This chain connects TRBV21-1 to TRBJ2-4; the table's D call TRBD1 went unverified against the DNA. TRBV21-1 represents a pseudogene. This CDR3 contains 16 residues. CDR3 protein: CASSKGDTGLKNIQYF. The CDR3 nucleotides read TGTGCCAGCAGCAAAGGGGACACAGGGCTTAAAAACATTCAGTACTTC.

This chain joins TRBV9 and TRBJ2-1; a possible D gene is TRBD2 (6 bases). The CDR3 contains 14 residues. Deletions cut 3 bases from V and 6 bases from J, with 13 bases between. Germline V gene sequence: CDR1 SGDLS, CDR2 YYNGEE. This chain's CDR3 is CASSEKEGRNEQFF. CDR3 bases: TGTGCCAGCAGCGAAAAGGAGGGCCGCAATGAGCAGTTCTTC.

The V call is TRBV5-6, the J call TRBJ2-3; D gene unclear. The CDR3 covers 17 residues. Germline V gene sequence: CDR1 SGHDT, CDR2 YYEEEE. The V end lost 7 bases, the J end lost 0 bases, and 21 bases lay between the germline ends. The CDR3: CASGGELVLGSTDTQYF. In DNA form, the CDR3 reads TGTGCCAGCGGTGGGGAACTCGTACTCGGGAGCACAGATACGCAGTATTTT.

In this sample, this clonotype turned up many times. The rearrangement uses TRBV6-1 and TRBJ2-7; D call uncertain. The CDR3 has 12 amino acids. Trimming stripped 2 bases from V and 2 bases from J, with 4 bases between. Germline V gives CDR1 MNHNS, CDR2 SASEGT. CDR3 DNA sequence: TGTGCCAGCAGTGAAATTGCCTACGAGCAGTACTTC. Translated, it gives CASSEIAYEQYF.

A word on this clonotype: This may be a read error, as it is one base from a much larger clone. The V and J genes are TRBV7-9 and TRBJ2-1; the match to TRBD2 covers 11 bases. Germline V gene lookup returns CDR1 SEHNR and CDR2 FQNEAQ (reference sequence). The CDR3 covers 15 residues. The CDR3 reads CASSPRTSGYHEHFF. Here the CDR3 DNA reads TGTGCCAGCAGCCCTCGGACTAGCGGGTACCATGAGCATTTCTTC.

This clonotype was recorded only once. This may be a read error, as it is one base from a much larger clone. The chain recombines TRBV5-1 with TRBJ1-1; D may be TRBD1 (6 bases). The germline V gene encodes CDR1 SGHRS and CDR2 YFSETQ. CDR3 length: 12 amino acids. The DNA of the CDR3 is TGCACCAGCAGCATATCAGGGGATAGAGCTTTCTTT. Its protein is CTSSISGDRAFF.

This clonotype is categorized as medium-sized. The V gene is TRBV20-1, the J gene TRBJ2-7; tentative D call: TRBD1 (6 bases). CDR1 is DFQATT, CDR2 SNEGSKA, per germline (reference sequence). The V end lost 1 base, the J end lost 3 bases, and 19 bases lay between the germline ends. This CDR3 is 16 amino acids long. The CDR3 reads CSARGSLRQVGYEQYF. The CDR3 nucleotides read TGCAGTGCTAGAGGATCCCTGCGACAGGTGGGCTACGAGCAGTACTTC.

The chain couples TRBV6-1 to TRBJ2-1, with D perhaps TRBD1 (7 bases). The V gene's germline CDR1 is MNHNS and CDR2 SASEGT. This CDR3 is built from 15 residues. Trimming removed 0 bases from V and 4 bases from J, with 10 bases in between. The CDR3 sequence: CASSEAAGGYNEQFF. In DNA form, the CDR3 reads TGTGCCAGCAGTGAAGCGGCAGGGGGGTACAATGAGCAGTTCTTC.

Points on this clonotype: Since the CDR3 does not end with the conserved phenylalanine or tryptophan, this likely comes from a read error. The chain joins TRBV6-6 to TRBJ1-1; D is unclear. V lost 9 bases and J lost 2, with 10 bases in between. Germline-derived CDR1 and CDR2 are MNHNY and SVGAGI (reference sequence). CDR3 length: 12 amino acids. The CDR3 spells CASSTPNTEAFL. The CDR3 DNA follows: TGTGCCAGTTCGACTCCAAACACTGAAGCTTTCTTA.

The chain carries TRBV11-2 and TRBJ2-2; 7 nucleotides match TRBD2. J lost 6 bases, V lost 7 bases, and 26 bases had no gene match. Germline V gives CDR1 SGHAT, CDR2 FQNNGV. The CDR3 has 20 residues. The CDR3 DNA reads TGTGCCAGCATCCCCTCATTCGGCCAAGGGCTAGCGGTAACCGCCGGGGAGCTGTTTTTT. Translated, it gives CASIPSFGQGLAVTAGELFF.

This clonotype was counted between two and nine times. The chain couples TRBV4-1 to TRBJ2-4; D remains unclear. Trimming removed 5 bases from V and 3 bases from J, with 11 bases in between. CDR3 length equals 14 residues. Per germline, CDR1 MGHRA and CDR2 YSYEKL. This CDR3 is CASSGVADKNIQYF. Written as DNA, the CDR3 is TGCGCCAGCAGCGGTGTGGCGGACAAAAACATTCAGTACTTC.